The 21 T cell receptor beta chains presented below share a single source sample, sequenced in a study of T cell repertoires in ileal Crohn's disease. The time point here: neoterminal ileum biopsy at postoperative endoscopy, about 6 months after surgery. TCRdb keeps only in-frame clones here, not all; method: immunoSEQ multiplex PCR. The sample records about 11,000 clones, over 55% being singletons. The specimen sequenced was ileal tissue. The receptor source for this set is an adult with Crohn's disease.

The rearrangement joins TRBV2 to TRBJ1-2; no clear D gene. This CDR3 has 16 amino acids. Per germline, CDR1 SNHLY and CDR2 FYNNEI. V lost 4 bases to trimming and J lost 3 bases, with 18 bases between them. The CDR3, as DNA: TGTGCCAGCAGTGCCCAGCGCGCACAAGGCCACTATGGCTACACCTTC. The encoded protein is CASSAQRAQGHYGYTF. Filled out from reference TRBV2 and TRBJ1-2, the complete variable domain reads EPEVTQTPSHQVTQMGQEVILRCVPISNHLYFYWYRQILGQKVEFLVSFYNNEISEKSEIFDDQFSVERPDGSNFTLKIRSTKLEDSAMYFCASSAQRAQGHYGYTFGSGTRLTVV.

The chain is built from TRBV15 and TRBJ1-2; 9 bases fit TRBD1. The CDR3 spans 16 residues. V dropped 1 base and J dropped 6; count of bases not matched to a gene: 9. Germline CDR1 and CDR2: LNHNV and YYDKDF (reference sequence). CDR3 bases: TGTGCCACCAGCAGAGCCGGGACAGGGAAGGAAAATGGCTACACCTTC. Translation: CATSRAGTGKENGYTF.

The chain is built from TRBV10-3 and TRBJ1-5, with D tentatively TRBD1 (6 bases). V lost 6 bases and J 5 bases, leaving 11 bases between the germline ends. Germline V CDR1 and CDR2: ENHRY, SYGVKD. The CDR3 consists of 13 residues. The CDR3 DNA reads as TGTGCCATCAGGACAGGATGGGATCAGCCCCAGCATTTT. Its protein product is CAIRTGWDQPQHF.

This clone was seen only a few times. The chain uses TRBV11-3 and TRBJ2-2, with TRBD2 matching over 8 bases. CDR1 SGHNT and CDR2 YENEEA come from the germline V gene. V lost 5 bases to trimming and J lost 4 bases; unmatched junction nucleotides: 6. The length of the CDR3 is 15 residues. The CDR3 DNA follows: TGTGCCAGCAGCGCTGTAGCGGGGCCCACCGGGGAGCTGTTTTTT. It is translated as CASSAVAGPTGELFF. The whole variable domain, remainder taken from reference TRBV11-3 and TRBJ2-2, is EAGVVQSPRYKIIEKKQPVAFWCNPISGHNTLYWYLQNLGQGPELLIRYENEEAVDDSQLPKDRFSAERLKGVDSTLKIQPAELGDSAVYLCASSAVAGPTGELFFGEGSRLTVL.

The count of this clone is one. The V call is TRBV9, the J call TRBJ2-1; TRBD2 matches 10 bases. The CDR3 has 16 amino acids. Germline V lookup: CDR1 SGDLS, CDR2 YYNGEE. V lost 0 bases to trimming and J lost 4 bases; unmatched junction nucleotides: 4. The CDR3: CASSVEASGRYNEQFF. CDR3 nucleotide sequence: TGTGCCAGCAGCGTAGAAGCTAGCGGGAGATACAATGAGCAGTTCTTC.

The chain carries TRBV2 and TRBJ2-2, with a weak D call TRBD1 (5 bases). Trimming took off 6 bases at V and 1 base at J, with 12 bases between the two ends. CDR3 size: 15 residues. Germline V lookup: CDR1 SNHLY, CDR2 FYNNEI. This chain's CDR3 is CASRRLTGNTGELFF. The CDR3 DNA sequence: TGTGCCAGCAGACGATTAACAGGGAACACCGGGGAGCTGTTTTTT.

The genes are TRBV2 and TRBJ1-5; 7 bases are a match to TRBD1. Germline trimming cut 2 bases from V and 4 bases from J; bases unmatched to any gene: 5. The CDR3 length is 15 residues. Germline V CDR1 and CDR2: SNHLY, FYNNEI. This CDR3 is CASSEQGRGNQPQHF. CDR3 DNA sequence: TGTGCCAGCAGTGAACAGGGCAGGGGGAATCAGCCCCAGCATTTT.

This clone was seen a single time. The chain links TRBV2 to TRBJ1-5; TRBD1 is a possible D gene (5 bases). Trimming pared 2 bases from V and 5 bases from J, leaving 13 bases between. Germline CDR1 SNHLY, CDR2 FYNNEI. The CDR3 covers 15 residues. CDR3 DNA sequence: TGTGCCAGCAGTGAATTTCACAGGTCAGATCAGCCCCAGCATTTT. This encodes CASSEFHRSDQPQHF.

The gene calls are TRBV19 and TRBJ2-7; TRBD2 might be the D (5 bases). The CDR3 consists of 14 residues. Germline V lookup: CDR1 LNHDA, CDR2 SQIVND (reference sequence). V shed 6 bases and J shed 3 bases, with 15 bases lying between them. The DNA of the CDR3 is TGTGCCAGTAGCCCCCAGGCGGGTAACTACGAGCAGTACTTC. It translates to CASSPQAGNYEQYF.

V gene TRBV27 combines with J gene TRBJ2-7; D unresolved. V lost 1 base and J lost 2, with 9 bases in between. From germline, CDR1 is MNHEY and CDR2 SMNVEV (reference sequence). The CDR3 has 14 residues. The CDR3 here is CASSLYPGPYEQYF. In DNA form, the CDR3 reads TGTGCCAGCAGTTTATACCCTGGCCCCTACGAGCAGTACTTC.

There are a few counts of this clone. CDR3 protein: CASSSVTSKYEQYF. As DNA, the CDR3 is TGTGCCAGCAGCTCCGTGACTAGCAAGTACGAGCAGTACTTC. V and J are TRBV11-2 and TRBJ2-7; 7 nucleotides line up with TRBD2. Germline values: CDR1 SGHAT, CDR2 FQNNGV. This CDR3 has 14 amino acids. Losses at the gene ends were 4 bases for V and 4 bases for J; bases not matched to a gene: 7.

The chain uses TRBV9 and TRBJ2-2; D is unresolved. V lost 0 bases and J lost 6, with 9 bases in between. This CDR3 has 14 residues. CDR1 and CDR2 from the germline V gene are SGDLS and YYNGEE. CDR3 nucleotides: TGTGCCAGCAGCGTAGCTACGGCGGCCGGGGAGCTGTTTTTT. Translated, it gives CASSVATAAGELFF.

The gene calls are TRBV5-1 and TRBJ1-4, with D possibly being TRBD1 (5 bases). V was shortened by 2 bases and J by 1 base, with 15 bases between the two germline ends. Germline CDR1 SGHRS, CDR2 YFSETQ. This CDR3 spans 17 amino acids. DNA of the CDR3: TGCGCCAGCAGCTTTAAATCGACAGCTCAAACTAATGAAAAACTGTTTTTT. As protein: CASSFKSTAQTNEKLFF.

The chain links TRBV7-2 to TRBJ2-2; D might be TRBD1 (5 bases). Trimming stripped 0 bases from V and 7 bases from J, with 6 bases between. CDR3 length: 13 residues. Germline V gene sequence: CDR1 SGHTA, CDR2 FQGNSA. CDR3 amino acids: CASSLAQGGELFF. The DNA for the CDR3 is TGTGCCAGCAGCTTAGCCCAGGGCGGGGAGCTGTTTTTT.

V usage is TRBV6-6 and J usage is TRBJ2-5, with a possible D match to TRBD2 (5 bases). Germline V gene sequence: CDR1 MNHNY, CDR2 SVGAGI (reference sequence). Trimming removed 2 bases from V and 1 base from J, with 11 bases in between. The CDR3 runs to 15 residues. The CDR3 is CASSYNWEFQETQYF. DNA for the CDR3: TGTGCCAGCAGTTACAATTGGGAGTTCCAAGAGACCCAGTACTTC.

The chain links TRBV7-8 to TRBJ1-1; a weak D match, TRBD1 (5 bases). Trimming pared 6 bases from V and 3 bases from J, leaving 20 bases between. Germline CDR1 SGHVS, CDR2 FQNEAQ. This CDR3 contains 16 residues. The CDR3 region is CASSPLTGTKDTEAFF. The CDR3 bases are TGTGCCAGCAGTCCCCTCACCGGGACTAAGGACACTGAAGCTTTCTTT.

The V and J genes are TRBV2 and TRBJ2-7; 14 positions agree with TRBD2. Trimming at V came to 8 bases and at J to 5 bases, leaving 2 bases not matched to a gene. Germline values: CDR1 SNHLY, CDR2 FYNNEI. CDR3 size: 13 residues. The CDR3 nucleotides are TGTGCCAGCGAGGGACTAGCGGGAGACGAGCAGTACTTC. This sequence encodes CASEGLAGDEQYF.

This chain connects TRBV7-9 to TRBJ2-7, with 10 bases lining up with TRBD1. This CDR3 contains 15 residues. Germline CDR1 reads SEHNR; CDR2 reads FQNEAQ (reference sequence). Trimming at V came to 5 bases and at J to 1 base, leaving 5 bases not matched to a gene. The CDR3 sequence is CASSRTGGRSYEQYF. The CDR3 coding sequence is TGTGCCAGCAGCAGGACAGGGGGACGGTCCTACGAGCAGTACTTC.

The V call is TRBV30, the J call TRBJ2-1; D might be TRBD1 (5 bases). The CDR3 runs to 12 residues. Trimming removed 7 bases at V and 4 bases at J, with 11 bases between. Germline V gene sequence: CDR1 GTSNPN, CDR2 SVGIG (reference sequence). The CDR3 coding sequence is TGTGCCTCTCAAAGACAGTACAATGAGCAGTTCTTC. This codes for CASQRQYNEQFF. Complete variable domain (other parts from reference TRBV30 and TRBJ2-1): SQTIHQWPATLVQPVGSPLSLECTVEGTSNPNLYWYRQAAGRGLQLLFYSVGIGQISSEVPQNLSASRPQDRQFILSSKKLLLSDSGFYLCASQRQYNEQFFGPGTRLTVL.

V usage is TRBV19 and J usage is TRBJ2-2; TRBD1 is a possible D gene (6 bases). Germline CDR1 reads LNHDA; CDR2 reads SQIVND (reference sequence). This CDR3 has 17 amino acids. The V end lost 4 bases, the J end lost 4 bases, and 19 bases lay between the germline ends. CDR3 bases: TGTGCCAGTAGTAAGGGGGTGGATACCCTACGCACCGGGGAGCTGTTTTTT. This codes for CASSKGVDTLRTGELFF.

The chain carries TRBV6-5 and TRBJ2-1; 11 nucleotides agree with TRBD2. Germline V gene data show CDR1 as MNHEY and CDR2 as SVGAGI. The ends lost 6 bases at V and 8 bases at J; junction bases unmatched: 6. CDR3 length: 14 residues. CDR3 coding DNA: TGTGCCAGCAGCTTGGGACTAGCGGCTGATGAGCAGTTCTTC. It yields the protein CASSLGLAADEQFF.